This T cell receptor (delta chain) appears in the sequencing data of a study of γδ T cells in repeated Plasmodium falciparum infection. Flow sorting of PBMC yielded separate Vgamma9/Vdelta2+ and Vdelta2-negative gammadelta T cell populations for bulk repertoire analysis. On this clone itself: A far more abundant clone sits one base away, making this likely a read error. In the same sample, other DNA sequences code for this CDR3.

The V gene lost 2 bases and the J gene lost 1 base, with 17 bases spanning the gap. CDR1 TVYSNPD and CDR2 GDNSRS come from the germline V gene (reference sequence). The CDR3 runs 15 residues. TCRdb re-called clones from the multiplex PCR reads via CATT. Seen here are around 86,000 delta-chain clones, approximately 1.4% observed once, and the top ten hold 7% to 9.5%. Sequenced material: gamma-delta T cells from blood. The chain uses TRDV3 and TRDJ1; maybe TRDD3 (5 bases). The clonotype was recovered from a pool of human donors (malaria-infected and uninfected, not separated). The CDR3 DNA follows: TGTGCCTTTTACACTGACTGGAATGGCACCGATAAACTCATCTTT. Encoded protein: CAFYTDWNGTDKLIF.